The present entry profiles one T cell receptor beta chain with its context. No antigen is known for it. The entry originates in a study of radiotherapy plus CTLA-4 blockade in lung cancer. On the study more broadly: Patients showed objective responses in roughly 19% of cases and disease control in just over 30%. Findings and limits, study-wide: Following radiotherapy plus ipilimumab, tumor-derived TCR clones expanded in the blood.

Sequencing was performed with immunoSEQ multiplex PCR; in TCRdb, only in-frame clones are kept and a portion is missing. Of 55,000 to 80,000 clones listed, roughly 77% are singletons. This CDR3 is 14 amino acids long. Germline V CDR1 and CDR2: SEHNR, FQNEAQ (reference sequence). Ipilimumab-mediated CTLA-4 blockade plus focal radiation was given to patients having chemo-refractory metastatic non-small-cell lung cancer. This material consisted of peripheral blood, taken from a patient treated with radiotherapy plus ipilimumab. The sequence was obtained from a human donor with non-small cell lung cancer who had a complete response to radiotherapy plus ipilimumab. J is TRBJ2-5 and V is TRBV7-9; 7 bases line up with TRBD1. Gene TRBJ2-7 matches the end of the DNA better, so the J call may be wrong. CDR3 in amino acids: CASSHRDSPYEQYF. In nucleotides, the CDR3 is TGTGCCAGCAGCCACCGGGACAGTCCCTACGAGCAGTACTTC.